Listed below are T cell receptor beta chains from one sample, sequenced in a study of Ad26.COV2.S vaccination and SARS-CoV-2 variants. The assay was immunoSEQ multiplex PCR, and TCRdb's table has in-frame clones only and misses some. The sample contains hundreds of thousands of clones, about 91% of which appear only once. Sequencing was performed on peripheral blood, taken in a trial of Ad26.COV2.S vaccine versus placebo. The receptors come from a person aged 18 to 65 who received the Ad26.COV2.S COVID-19 vaccine or a placebo. The CDR3 runs from the conserved cysteine through the conserved F or W. The D gene is left open where the match is weak. Some rows have no size entry. The others give once, few or many, or a class for an expanded clone.

d_gene	v_gene	j_gene	abundance	CDR3nt	CDR3aa
.	TRBV3-1/TRBV3-2	TRBJ2-5	.	TGTGCCAGCAGCCCTCCGGACCGTACACCCCAAGAGACCCAGTACTTC	CASSPPDRTPQETQYF
.	TRBV6-1	TRBJ1-2	.	TGTGCCAGCAGTGAAAACGGACACTATGGCTACACCTTC	CASSENGHYGYTF
TRBD2	TRBV5-6	TRBJ2-1	once	TGTGCCAGCAGCTTAGCTAAACTAGCGGGCCACGACAATGAGCAGTTCTTC	CASSLAKLAGHDNEQFF
.	TRBV24-1	TRBJ2-1	.	TGTGCCACCATCCCCTCCCCGGATCAGGTTTACAATGAGCAGTTCTTC	CATIPSPDQVYNEQFF
.	TRBV9	TRBJ2-2	.	TGTGCCAGCAGCCCAGGGGCCGCGACCGGGGAGCTGTTTTTT	CASSPGAATGELFF
.	TRBV4-2	TRBJ1-2	.	TGTGCCAGCAGCCAAGATTACGGGGGATTTGGCTACACCTTC	CASSQDYGGFGYTF
.	TRBV6-6	TRBJ1-2	.	TGTGCCAGCCGCTTCAGGGAGGTTGGCTACACCTTC	CASRFREVGYTF
.	TRBV2	TRBJ2-6	.	TGTGCCAGCAGCGAACCTAGACCCGCTGGGGCCAACGTCCTGACTTTC	CASSEPRPAGANVLTF
TRBD2	TRBV2	TRBJ2-5	few	TGTGCCTGGACTAGCGGGAGTGAGACCCAGTACTTC	CAWTSGSETQYF
.	TRBV6-2/TRBV6-3	TRBJ2-7	.	TGTGCCAGCAGTTTGTACTTGACCTACGAGCAGTACTTC	CASSLYLTYEQYF
.	TRBV4-3	TRBJ1-1	.	TGCGCCAGCAGCCAAGATAGGGGGGACGGGAACACTGAAGCTTTCTTT	CASSQDRGDGNTEAFF
.	TRBV5-6	TRBJ2-2	once	TGTGCCAGCTCCTCATCTCTAACCGGGGAGCTGTTTTTT	CASSSSLTGELFF
.	TRBV7-9	TRBJ1-3	.	TGTGCCAGCAGCTTGCAGTCTGGAAACACCATATATTTT	CASSLQSGNTIYF
.	TRBV4-3	TRBJ2-3	.	TGCGCCAGCAGCCAAGTTGTTGCTAGCGATACGCAGTATTTT	CASSQVVASDTQYF
TRBD2	TRBV18	TRBJ2-7	.	TGTGCCAGCTCCCCGGGAGCGGGGGACTACGAGCAGTACTTC	CASSPGAGDYEQYF
.	TRBV5-1	TRBJ2-5	.	TGCGCCAGCAGCTTGGGCGGGGTTGCGGAGACCCAGTACTTC	CASSLGGVAETQYF
.	TRBV4-2	TRBJ2-7	.	TGTGCCAGCAGCCAAGTAGGGGGGAAGGGCTACGAGCAGTACTTC	CASSQVGGKGYEQYF
.	TRBV7-2	TRBJ2-2	.	TGTGCCAGCAGCTCGTGGTACACCGGGGAGCTGTTTTTT	CASSSWYTGELFF
TRBD1	TRBV7-2	TRBJ2-5	.	TGTGCCAGCAGCCAGGGGGTTTGGGGGCGGCAGCAAGAGACCCAGTACTTC	CASSQGVWGRQQETQYF
.	TRBV27	TRBJ2-7	.	TGTGCCAGCAGTCCGGGACGGACCTTCGTGAGTACCTACGAGCAGTACTTC	CASSPGRTFVSTYEQYF
.	TRBV18	TRBJ1-1	.	TGTGCCAGCTCACCAATGGGGCATGAAGCTTTCTTT	CASSPMGHEAFF
.	TRBV24-1	TRBJ1-5	.	TGTGCCACCAGGGGGGATAGCAATCAGCCCCAGCATTTT	CATRGDSNQPQHF
.	TRBV4-2	TRBJ1-1	few	TGTGCCAGCAGCCAAGAGGCGGCAGCTCAGGCTTTCTTT	CASSQEAAAQAFF
.	TRBV5-6	TRBJ1-4	.	TGTGCCAGCAGCTTGGTTGGGCAGAGTCATGAAAAACTGTTTTTT	CASSLVGQSHEKLFF
.	TRBV5-1	TRBJ2-3	.	TGCGCCAGCAGCACCCGGAGCCGGGGGAGCACAGATACGCAGTATTTT	CASSTRSRGSTDTQYF
TRBD2	TRBV5-1	TRBJ2-1	.	TGCGCCAGCAGCTTGGGGCCTAGCGGGAGCTCCTACAATGAGCAGTTCTTC	CASSLGPSGSSYNEQFF
.	TRBV7-3	TRBJ2-4	.	TGTGCGCAGCCCACAGGGTCCGTTCAGGTGCCGGTCGACTTC	CAQPTGSVQVPVDF
.	TRBV7-3	TRBJ1-1	.	TGTGCCAGCAGCTTAACAGGAGGAGGTACTGAAGCTTTCTTT	CASSLTGGGTEAFF
.	TRBV7-3	TRBJ2-3	.	TGTGCCAGCAGCTTCAGGGGTGGCCGCACAGATACGCAGTATTTT	CASSFRGGRTDTQYF
TRBD1	TRBV5-1	TRBJ1-2	.	TGCGCCAGCAGCTGGGGGACAGGGGCATATATGAACTATGGCTACACCTTC	CASSWGTGAYMNYGYTF
.	TRBV11-2	TRBJ1-2	.	TGTGCCAGCAGCTACCCGGGGGGAAACTATGGCTACACCTTC	CASSYPGGNYGYTF
.	TRBV6-2/TRBV6-3	TRBJ1-1	few	TGTGCCAGCAGTTACTCGGGAGGGAACACTGAAGCTTTCTTT	CASSYSGGNTEAFF
TRBD1	TRBV4-3	TRBJ2-7	.	TGCGCCAGCAGCCAAGAAAGGACAGGGTGGGGATACTACGAGCAGTACTTC	CASSQERTGWGYYEQYF
TRBD1	TRBV7-2	TRBJ1-5	.	TGTGCCAGCAGCTTGGGGACAGGGGGTTCGATGCCCCAGCATTTT	CASSLGTGGSMPQHF
.	TRBV28	TRBJ1-4	.	TGTGCCAGCACTATCGGGGGGGCAGGGTCTGAAAAACTGTTTTTT	CASTIGGAGSEKLFF
.	TRBV20-1	TRBJ2-5	.	TGCAGTGCTAGAGTATCCGAGACCCAGTACTTC	CSARVSETQYF
.	TRBV13	TRBJ2-3	.	TGTGCCAGCAGCTTAGACTTAGGGGCTACGCAGTATTTT	CASSLDLGATQYF
.	TRBV7-8	TRBJ2-1	many	TGTGCCAGCAGCTATACCGACTGGTTCTCCTACAATGAGCAGTTCTTC	CASSYTDWFSYNEQFF
TRBD2	TRBV5-1	TRBJ2-5	.	TGCGCCAGCAGCCTCCGACTAGCGGGAGTTGTGGAGACCCAGTACTTC	CASSLRLAGVVETQYF
.	TRBV7-9	TRBJ1-4	.	TGTGCCAGCAGCGCCACAGGGTGGACTAATGAAAAACTGTTTTTT	CASSATGWTNEKLFF
.	TRBV5-1	TRBJ2-3	.	TGCGCCAGCAGCTTACCCGACAGCACAGATACGCAGTATTTT	CASSLPDSTDTQYF
TRBD1	TRBV7-2	TRBJ2-3	.	TGTGCCAGCAGCGTGAACTTCAGGGGGATTTTAACAGATACGCAGTATTTT	CASSVNFRGILTDTQYF
TRBD2	TRBV11-2	TRBJ2-5	.	TGTGCCAGCAGCTGGACTAGCGGGGGAGCCCAAGAGACCCAGTACTTC	CASSWTSGGAQETQYF
TRBD2	TRBV9	TRBJ2-1	.	TGTGCCAGCAGCGTATCGGGGGGTGGATACAATGAGCAGTTCTTC	CASSVSGGGYNEQFF
.	TRBV12-3/TRBV12-4	TRBJ1-6	.	TGTGCCAGCAGTTTGGAATATTCACCCCTCCACTTT	CASSLEYSPLHF